This TCR beta chain came from a study of T-cell reconstitution after alpha-beta-depleted transplantation in children. Overall study findings and caveats: For some patients, TCRbeta diversity was high at day 60 because of recipient T cells and thymic progenitors that survived. Newly produced T cells mostly provided counts and TCRbeta diversity after one year, as hyperexpanded clones declined.

This sample's TCRbeta library carried unique molecular identifier barcodes. TCRdb passed the PCR reads through MiXCR, listing each CDR3 protein once. Altogether 530,000 or so distinct CDR3 sequences are present, roughly 30% being singletons, with the ten largest covering around a third. In the case of this clonotype: Its antigen is undetermined.

Trimming removed 7 bases at V and 1 base at J, with 4 bases between. The CDR3 has 11 amino acids. Germline V gene data show CDR1 as ENHRY and CDR2 as SYGVKD. This TCR was sampled from a boy younger than two with Wiskott-Aldrich syndrome, due to receive a stem cell transplant. The source material was PBMCs, sampled before TCRalphabeta/CD19-depleted stem cell transplant. The genes are TRBV10-3 and TRBJ1-1; D is unresolved. CDR3 nucleotides: TGTGCCATCAAGGGGAACACTGAAGCTTTCTTT. Translating it yields CAIKGNTEAFF.